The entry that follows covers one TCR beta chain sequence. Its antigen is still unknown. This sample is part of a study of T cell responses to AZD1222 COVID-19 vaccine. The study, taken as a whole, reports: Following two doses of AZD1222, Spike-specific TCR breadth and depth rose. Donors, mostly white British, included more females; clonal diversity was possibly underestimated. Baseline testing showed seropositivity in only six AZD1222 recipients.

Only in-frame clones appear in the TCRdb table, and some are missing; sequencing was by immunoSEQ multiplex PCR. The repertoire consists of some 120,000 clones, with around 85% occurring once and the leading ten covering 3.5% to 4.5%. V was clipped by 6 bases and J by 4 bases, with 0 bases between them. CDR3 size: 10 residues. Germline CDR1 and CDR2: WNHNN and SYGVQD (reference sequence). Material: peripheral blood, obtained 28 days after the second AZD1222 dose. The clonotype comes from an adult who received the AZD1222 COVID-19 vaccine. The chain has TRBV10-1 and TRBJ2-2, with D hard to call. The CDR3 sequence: CASSTGELFF. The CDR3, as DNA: TGCGCCAGCAGCACCGGGGAGCTGTTTTTT.